These 2 T cell receptor beta chains originate from one sample sequenced in a study of blood T cells in healthy people across ages. A J-beta primer mix and a sample-barcoded 5' primer were used in a second PCR of roughly 7 to 12 cycles. TCRdb used MiXCR to reprocess the 5' RACE reads, holding one entry per CDR3 protein. The sample yields about 570,000 distinct CDR3 sequences, 27% seen once. Sequencing was done on a sample of blood. These receptors came from a woman in her seventies in good health.

The sample holds a few counts of this clonotype. The V gene is TRBV5-4, the J gene TRBJ1-1; D call uncertain. The V and J ends lost 3 bases and 1 base respectively, with 4 bases between them. The germline gives CDR1 SGHNT, CDR2 YYREEE (reference sequence). This CDR3 is built from 12 residues. This CDR3 reads CASSWANTEAFF. DNA for the CDR3: TGTGCCAGCAGCTGGGCGAACACTGAAGCTTTCTTT.

The chain carries TRBV14 and TRBJ1-2, with 8 bases lining up with TRBD1. J lost 4 bases, V lost 5 bases, and 3 bases had no gene match. CDR3 length: 13 amino acids. Germline V lookup: CDR1 SGHDN, CDR2 FVKESK. The CDR3: CASSVGQGYGYTF. As DNA, the CDR3 is TGTGCCAGCAGCGTAGGACAGGGCTATGGCTACACCTTC.